The TCR beta chain under discussion was sequenced for a study of naive and memory T cell subsets. CD4+ T cell IFNgamma after overnight CMV lysate exposure gave donor CMV status. The beta constant-region primer was an equimolar mix of two oligonucleotides covering TRBC1 and TRBC2. Four rounds of PCR amplified the ligated cDNA using nested alpha and beta constant-region primers plus SP2. Each CDR3 protein gets one entry after TCRdb re-called the UMI-ligation and nested PCR reads with MiXCR. Of around 93,000 distinct CDR3 sequences in the sample, approximately 10% were seen once. A note on this clonotype: As yet, its antigen is unknown.

Broader study findings: Gini index rose across naive, CM, EM and EMRA in CD4 and CD8. Possibly reflecting memory cells re-expressing CD45RA, a few larger clonotypes occurred in naive repertoires, especially CD8.

The V gene end was trimmed by 4 bases and the J gene end by 7 bases; junction bases not matched to a gene: 15. CDR3 length: 16 amino acids. Germline V gene lookup returns CDR1 SGHRS and CDR2 YFSETQ. This chain links TRBV5-1 with TRBJ2-5; 8 nucleotides agree with TRBD2. The sequencing input was naive CD4+ T cells from blood. This receptor was taken from a human donor in good health. The CDR3 here is CASSPGEAGDLGTQYF. In nucleotides, the CDR3 is TGCGCCAGCAGCCCCGGAGAAGCGGGGGATCTTGGGACCCAGTACTTC. The full variable domain, its missing parts supplied by reference TRBV5-1 and TRBJ2-5, is KAGVTQTPRYLIKTRGQQVTLSCSPISGHRSVSWYQQTPGQGLQFLFEYFSETQRNKGNFPGRFSGRQFSNSRSEMNVSTLELGDSALYLCASSPGEAGDLGTQYFGPGTRLLVL.